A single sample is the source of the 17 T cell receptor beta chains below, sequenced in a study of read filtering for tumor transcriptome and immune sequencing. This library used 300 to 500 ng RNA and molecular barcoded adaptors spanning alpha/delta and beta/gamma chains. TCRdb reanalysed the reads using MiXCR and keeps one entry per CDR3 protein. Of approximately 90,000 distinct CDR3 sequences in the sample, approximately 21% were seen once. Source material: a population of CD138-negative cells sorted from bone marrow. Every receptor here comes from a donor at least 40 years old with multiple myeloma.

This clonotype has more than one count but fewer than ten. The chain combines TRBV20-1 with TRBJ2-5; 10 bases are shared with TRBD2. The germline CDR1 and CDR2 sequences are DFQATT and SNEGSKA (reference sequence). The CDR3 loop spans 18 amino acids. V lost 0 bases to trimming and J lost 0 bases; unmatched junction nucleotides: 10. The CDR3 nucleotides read TGCAGTGCTAGAGACCCGAGTAGCGGGGGGTCGTACCAAGAGACCCAGTACTTC. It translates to CSARDPSSGGSYQETQYF.

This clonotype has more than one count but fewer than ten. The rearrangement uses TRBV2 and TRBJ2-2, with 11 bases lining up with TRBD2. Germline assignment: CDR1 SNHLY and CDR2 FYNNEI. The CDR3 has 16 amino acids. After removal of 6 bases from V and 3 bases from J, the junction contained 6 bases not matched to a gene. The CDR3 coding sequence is TGTGCCAGCAGAGAACTAGCGGGGGTTGACACCGGGGAGCTGTTTTTT. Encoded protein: CASRELAGVDTGELFF.

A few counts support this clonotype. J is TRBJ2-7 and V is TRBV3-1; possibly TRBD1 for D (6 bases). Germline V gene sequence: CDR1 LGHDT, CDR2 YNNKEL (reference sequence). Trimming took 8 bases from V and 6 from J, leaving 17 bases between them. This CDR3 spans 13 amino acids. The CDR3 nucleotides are TGTGCCAGCCGGGCTGGGGGCGGTTCCGAGCAGTACTTC. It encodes CASRAGGGSEQYF.

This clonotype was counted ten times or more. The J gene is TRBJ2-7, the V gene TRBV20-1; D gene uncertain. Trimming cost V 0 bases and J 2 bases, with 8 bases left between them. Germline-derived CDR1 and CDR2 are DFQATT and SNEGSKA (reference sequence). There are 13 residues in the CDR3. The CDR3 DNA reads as TGCAGTGCTAGAGATCAGTCTCCCTACGAGCAGTACTTC. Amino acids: CSARDQSPYEQYF.

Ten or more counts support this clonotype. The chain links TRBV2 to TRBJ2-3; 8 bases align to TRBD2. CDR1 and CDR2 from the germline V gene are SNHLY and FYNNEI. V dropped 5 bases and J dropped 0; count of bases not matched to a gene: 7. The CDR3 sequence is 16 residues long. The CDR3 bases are TGTGCCAGCAGTTCCGGGGGGGGCTATAGCACAGATACGCAGTATTTT. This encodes CASSSGGGYSTDTQYF.

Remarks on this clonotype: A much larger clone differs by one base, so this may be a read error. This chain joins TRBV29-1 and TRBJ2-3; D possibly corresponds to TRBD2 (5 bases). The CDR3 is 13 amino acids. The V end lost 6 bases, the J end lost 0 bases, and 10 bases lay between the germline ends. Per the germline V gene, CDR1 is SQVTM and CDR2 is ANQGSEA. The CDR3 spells CSVRGLSTDTQYF. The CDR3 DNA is TGCAGCGTCCGCGGGTTAAGCACAGATACGCAGTATTTT.

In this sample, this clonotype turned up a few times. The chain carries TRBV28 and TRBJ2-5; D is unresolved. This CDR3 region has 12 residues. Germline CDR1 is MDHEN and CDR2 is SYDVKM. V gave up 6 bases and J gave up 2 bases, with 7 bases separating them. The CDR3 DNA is TGTGCCAGCAGATCCGGACAAGAGACCCAGTACTTC. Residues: CASRSGQETQYF.

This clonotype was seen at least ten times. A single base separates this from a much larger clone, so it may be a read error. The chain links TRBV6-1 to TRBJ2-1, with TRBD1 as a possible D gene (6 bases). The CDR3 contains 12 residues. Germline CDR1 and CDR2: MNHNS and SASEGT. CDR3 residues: CASKDRVDEQSF. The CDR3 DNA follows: TGTGCCAGCAAGGACAGAGTCGATGAGCAGTCCTTC.

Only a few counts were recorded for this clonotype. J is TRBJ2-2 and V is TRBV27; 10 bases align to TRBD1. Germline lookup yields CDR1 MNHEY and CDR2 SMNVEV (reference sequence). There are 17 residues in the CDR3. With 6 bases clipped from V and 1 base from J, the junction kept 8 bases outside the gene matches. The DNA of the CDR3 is TGTGCCAGCAGAGCGCAGCGGGACAGGGGGAACACCGGGGAGCTGTTTTTT. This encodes CASRAQRDRGNTGELFF.

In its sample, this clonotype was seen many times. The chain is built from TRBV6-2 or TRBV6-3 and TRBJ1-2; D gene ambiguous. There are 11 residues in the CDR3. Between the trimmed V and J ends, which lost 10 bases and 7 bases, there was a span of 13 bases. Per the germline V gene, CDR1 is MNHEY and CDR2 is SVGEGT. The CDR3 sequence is CATEKLRGYTF. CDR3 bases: TGTGCCACGGAGAAGCTGCGTGGCTACACCTTC.

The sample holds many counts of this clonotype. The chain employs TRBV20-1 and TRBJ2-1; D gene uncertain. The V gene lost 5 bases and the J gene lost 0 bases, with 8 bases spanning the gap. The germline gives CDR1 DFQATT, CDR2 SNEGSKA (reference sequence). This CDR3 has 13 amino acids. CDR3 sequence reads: CSARKSSYNEQFF. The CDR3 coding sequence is TGCAGTGCTCGGAAGAGCTCCTACAATGAGCAGTTCTTC.

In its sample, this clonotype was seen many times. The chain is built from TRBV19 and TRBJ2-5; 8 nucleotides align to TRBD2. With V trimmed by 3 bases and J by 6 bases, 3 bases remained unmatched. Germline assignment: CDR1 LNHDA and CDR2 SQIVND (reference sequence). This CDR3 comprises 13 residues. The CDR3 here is CASSIGGAKTQYF. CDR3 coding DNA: TGTGCCAGTAGTATCGGGGGGGCCAAGACCCAGTACTTC.

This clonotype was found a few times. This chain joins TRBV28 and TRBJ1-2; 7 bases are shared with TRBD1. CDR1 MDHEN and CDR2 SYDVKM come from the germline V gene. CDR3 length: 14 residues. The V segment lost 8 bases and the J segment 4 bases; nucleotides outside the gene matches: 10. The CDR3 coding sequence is TGTGCCAGCTCTCCGGGACAGAGATTCTATGGCTACACCTTC. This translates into CASSPGQRFYGYTF.

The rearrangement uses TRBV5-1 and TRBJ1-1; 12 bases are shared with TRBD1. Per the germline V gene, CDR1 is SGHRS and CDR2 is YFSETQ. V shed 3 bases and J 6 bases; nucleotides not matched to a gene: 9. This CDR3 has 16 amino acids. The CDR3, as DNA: TGCGCCAGCAGCTGGAGACCGGGACAGGGGGCCTCTGAAGCTTTCTTT. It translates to CASSWRPGQGASEAFF.

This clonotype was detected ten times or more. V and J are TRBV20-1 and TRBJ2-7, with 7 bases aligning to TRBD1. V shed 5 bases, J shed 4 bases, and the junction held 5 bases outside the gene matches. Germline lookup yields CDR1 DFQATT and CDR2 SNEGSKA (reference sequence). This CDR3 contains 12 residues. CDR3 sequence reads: CSARDSVYEQYF. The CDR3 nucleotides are TGCAGTGCTCGGGACAGTGTGTACGAGCAGTACTTC.

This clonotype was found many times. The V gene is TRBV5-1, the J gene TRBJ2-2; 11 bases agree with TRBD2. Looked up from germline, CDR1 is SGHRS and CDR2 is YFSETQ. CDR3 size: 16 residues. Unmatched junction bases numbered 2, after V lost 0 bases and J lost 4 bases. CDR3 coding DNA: TGCGCCAGCAGCTTGGGACTAGCGGGGCCCACCGGGGAGCTGTTTTTT. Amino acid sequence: CASSLGLAGPTGELFF.

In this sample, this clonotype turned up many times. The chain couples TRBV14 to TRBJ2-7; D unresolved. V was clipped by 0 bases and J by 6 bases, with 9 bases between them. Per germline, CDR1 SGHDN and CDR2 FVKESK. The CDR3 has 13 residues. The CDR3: CASSQDLGGEQYF. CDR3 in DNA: TGTGCCAGCAGCCAAGATCTGGGTGGCGAGCAGTACTTC.